Listed below are T cell receptor beta chains from one sample, sequenced in a study of blood T cell repertoires in COVID-19. Profiled with immunoSEQ multiplex PCR; TCRdb holds only in-frame clones, not every one. The data show 450,000 or so clones, 70% to 90% seen once. The material sequenced was peripheral blood. The receptors were gathered from a man aged 18-30 years with COVID-19, enrolled during active disease. CDR3s include the opening cysteine and the closing phenylalanine or tryptophan. Each record gives: D gene, clone size, V gene, J gene, CDR3 protein, CDR3 DNA. The D gene is left open where the match is weak. Not every row has a clone size; where given, it reads once, few, many or a size class.

d_gene: TRBD1
abundance: -
v_gene: TRBV5-4
j_gene: TRBJ2-1
CDR3aa: CASSSRTGGRDEQFF
CDR3nt: TGTGCCAGCAGCTCAAGGACAGGGGGTAGAGATGAGCAGTTCTTC

d_gene: TRBD2
abundance: -
v_gene: TRBV3-1/TRBV3-2
j_gene: TRBJ2-3
CDR3aa: CASSQAAAGGPDTQYF
CDR3nt: TGTGCCAGCAGCCAAGCAGCAGCGGGGGGACCAGATACGCAGTATTTT

d_gene: -
abundance: -
v_gene: TRBV3-1/TRBV3-2
j_gene: TRBJ2-7
CDR3aa: CASSQDTAQYF
CDR3nt: TGTGCCAGCAGCCAAGACACTGCGCAGTACTTC

d_gene: -
abundance: -
v_gene: TRBV7-8
j_gene: TRBJ1-2
CDR3aa: CASSYATRRAHYGYTF
CDR3nt: TGTGCCAGCAGCTACGCTACACGGCGGGCTCATTATGGCTACACCTTC

d_gene: TRBD1
abundance: -
v_gene: TRBV10-3
j_gene: TRBJ1-1
CDR3aa: CAIATGVTEAFF
CDR3nt: TGTGCCATCGCGACAGGGGTCACTGAAGCTTTCTTT

d_gene: -
abundance: -
v_gene: TRBV15
j_gene: TRBJ2-7
CDR3aa: CATSGGGSSYEQYF
CDR3nt: TGTGCCACCAGCGGAGGAGGCAGCTCCTACGAGCAGTACTTC

d_gene: TRBD2
abundance: once
v_gene: TRBV18
j_gene: TRBJ2-7
CDR3aa: CASSPPLAEGGYEQYF
CDR3nt: TGTGCCAGCTCACCACCGCTAGCGGAGGGCGGCTACGAGCAGTACTTC

d_gene: -
abundance: -
v_gene: TRBV6-5
j_gene: TRBJ1-1
CDR3aa: CASSLHQGSNTEAFF
CDR3nt: TGTGCCAGCAGTTTGCACCAGGGGTCGAACACTGAAGCTTTCTTT

d_gene: TRBD2
abundance: -
v_gene: TRBV9
j_gene: TRBJ2-2
CDR3aa: CASSVSLAENTGELFF
CDR3nt: TGTGCCAGCAGCGTGTCACTAGCGGAGAACACCGGGGAGCTGTTTTTT

d_gene: -
abundance: -
v_gene: TRBV5-1
j_gene: TRBJ1-4
CDR3aa: CASSLVGQDEKLFF
CDR3nt: TGCGCCAGCAGCTTGGTAGGACAAGATGAAAAACTGTTTTTT

d_gene: -
abundance: -
v_gene: TRBV6-5
j_gene: TRBJ2-7
CDR3aa: CASSPPGDTFYEQYF
CDR3nt: TGTGCCAGCAGTCCTCCCGGGGACACCTTCTACGAGCAGTACTTC

d_gene: -
abundance: -
v_gene: TRBV30
j_gene: TRBJ2-7
CDR3aa: CAWSHKGHSYEQYF
CDR3nt: TGTGCCTGGAGTCATAAGGGACACTCCTACGAGCAGTACTTC

d_gene: -
abundance: -
v_gene: TRBV24-1
j_gene: TRBJ1-1
CDR3aa: CATSDGPSFMNTEAFF
CDR3nt: TGTGCCACCAGTGATGGGCCCTCGTTCATGAACACTGAAGCTTTCTTT

d_gene: TRBD2
abundance: -
v_gene: TRBV6-5
j_gene: TRBJ2-1
CDR3aa: CASSYEGGRGGEQFF
CDR3nt: TGTGCCAGCAGTTACGAGGGCGGGAGAGGCGGTGAGCAGTTCTTC

d_gene: TRBD2
abundance: once
v_gene: TRBV14
j_gene: TRBJ2-7
CDR3aa: CASSPGTSYEQYF
CDR3nt: TGTGCCAGCAGCCCCGGGACTAGCTACGAGCAGTACTTC

d_gene: TRBD1
abundance: -
v_gene: TRBV18
j_gene: TRBJ1-2
CDR3aa: CASSPDRDYGYTF
CDR3nt: TGTGCCAGCTCACCGGACAGGGATTATGGCTACACCTTC

d_gene: -
abundance: -
v_gene: TRBV6-5
j_gene: TRBJ2-7
CDR3aa: CASSLFSGSYEQYF
CDR3nt: TGTGCCAGCAGTTTATTTAGCGGTTCCTACGAGCAGTACTTC